The entry below describes one TCR beta chain. The length of the CDR3 is 12 residues. V trimming: 7 bases; J trimming: 8 bases; junction bases outside the gene matches: 3. CDR1 and CDR2 (germline): SEHNR, FQNEAQ (reference sequence). This sample was taken from a study of quantifying T cell responses using KT2 cells. Study summary: TCR alpha and beta constant-region primers primed reverse transcription of RNA.

The cDNA 3' end received a ligated oligonucleotide with a UMI. The first PCR ran around 4 cycles with an equimolar RC1.1 and RC1.2 beta primer mix. TCRdb reprocessed the UMI-ligation and nested PCR reads via MiXCR and lists one record per CDR3 protein. The sample has some 43,000 distinct CDR3 sequences; approximately 15% are singletons. The sequenced sample was PBMCs spiked with cells of the T cell clone KT2. The receptor comes from a human donor. The chain uses TRBV7-9 and TRBJ2-1, with 9 bases that match TRBD2. The CDR3 loop is CASTIAGDEQFF. As DNA, the CDR3 is TGTGCCAGCACCATAGCGGGGGATGAGCAGTTCTTC.